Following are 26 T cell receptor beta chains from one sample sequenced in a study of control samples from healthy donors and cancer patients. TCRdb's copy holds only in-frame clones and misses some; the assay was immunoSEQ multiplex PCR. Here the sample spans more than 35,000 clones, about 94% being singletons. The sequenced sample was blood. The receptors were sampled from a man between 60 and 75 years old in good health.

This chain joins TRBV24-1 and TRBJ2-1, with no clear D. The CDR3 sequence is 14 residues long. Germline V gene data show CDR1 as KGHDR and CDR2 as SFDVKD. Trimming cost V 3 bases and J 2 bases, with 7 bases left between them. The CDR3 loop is CATSDSQAYNEQFF. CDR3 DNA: TGTGCCACCAGTGATAGTCAGGCCTACAATGAGCAGTTCTTC.

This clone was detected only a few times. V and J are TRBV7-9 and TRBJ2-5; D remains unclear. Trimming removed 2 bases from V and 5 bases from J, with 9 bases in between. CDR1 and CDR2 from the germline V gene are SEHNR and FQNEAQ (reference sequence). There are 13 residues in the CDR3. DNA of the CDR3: TGTGCCAGCAGCTTAAGGCAAATGGAGACCCAGTACTTC. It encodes CASSLRQMETQYF.

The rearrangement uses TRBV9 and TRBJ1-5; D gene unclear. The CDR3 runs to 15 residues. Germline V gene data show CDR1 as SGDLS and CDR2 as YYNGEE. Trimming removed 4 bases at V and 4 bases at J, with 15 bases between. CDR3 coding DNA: TGTGCCAGCAGCCCTGACCCGAATGGGAATCAGCCCCAGCATTTT. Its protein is CASSPDPNGNQPQHF.

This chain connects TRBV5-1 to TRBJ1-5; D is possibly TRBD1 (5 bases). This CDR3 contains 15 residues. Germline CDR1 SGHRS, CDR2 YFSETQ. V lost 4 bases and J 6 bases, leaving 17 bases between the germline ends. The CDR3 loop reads CASSPGTSTGQPQHF. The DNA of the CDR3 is TGCGCCAGCAGCCCCGGGACTTCCACAGGTCAGCCCCAGCATTTT.

CDR3 residues: CASSHLQGFNEQYF. In DNA form, the CDR3 reads TGTGCCAGCAGCCACCTGCAGGGATTCAACGAGCAGTACTTC. J is TRBJ2-7 and V is TRBV4-2; D may be TRBD1 (5 bases). The CDR3 has 14 residues. V was clipped by 3 bases and J by 5 bases, with 14 bases between them. Per the germline V gene, CDR1 is LGHNA and CDR2 is YNFKEQ.

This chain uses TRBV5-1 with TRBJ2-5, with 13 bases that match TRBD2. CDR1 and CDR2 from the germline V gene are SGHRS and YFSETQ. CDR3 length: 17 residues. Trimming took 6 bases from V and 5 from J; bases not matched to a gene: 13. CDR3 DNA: TGCGCCAGCAAGGGACTAGCGGGAATATTAGTAGGGGAGACCCAGTACTTC. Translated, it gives CASKGLAGILVGETQYF.

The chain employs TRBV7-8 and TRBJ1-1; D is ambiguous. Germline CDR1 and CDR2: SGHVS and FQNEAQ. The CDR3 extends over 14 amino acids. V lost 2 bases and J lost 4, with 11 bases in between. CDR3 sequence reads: CASSLLVLGTEAFF. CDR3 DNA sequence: TGTGCCAGCAGCTTACTAGTTCTAGGCACTGAAGCTTTCTTT.

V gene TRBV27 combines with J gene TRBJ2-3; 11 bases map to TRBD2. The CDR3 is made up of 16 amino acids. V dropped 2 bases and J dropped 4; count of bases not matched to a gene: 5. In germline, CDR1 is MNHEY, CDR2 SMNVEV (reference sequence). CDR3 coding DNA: TGTGCCAGCAGTTTACTGCTAGCGGGAGGATCAGATACGCAGTATTTT. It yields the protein CASSLLLAGGSDTQYF.

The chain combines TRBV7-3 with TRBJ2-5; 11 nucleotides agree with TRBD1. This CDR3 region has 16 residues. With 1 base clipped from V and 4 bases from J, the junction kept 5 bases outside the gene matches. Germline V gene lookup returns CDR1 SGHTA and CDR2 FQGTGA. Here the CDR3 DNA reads TGTGCCAGCAGCTTAAGGCCGGGACAGGGGGGAGAGACCCAGTACTTC. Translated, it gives CASSLRPGQGGETQYF.

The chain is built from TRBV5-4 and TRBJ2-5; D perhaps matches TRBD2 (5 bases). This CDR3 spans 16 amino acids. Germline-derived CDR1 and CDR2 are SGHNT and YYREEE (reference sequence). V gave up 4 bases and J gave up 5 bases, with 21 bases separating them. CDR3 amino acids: CASSSNDLPGGETQYF. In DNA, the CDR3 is TGTGCCAGCAGCAGCAACGACTTACCCGGCGGGGAGACCCAGTACTTC.

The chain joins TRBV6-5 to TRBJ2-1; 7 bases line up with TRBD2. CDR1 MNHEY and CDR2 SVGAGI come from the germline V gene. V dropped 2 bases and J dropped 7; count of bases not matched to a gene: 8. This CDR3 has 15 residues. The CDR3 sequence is CASSYAAGEVNEQFF. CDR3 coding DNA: TGTGCCAGCAGTTACGCGGCGGGAGAAGTTAATGAGCAGTTCTTC.

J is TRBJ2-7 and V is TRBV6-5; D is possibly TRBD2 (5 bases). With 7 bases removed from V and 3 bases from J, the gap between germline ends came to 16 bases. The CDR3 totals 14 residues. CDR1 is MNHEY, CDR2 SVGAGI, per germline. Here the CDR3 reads CASMTGPGVYEQYF. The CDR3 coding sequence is TGTGCCAGCATGACGGGCCCCGGGGTCTACGAGCAGTACTTC.

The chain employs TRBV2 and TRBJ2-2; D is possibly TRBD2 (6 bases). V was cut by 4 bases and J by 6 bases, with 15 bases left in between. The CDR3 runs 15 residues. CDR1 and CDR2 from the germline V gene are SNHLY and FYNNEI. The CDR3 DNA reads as TGTGCCAGCAGTGTAGAGCGGGCGCCACCCGGGGAGCTGTTTTTT. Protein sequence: CASSVERAPPGELFF.

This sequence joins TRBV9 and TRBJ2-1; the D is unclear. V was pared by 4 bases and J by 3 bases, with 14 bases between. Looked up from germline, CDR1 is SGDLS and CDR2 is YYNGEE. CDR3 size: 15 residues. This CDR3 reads CASSNYRTSYNEQFF. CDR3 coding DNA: TGTGCCAGCAGCAACTACAGAACAAGCTACAATGAGCAGTTCTTC.

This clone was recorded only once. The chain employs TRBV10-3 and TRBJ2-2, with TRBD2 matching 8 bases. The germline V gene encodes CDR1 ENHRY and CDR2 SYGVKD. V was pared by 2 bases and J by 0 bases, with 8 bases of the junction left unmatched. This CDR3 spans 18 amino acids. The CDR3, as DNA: TGTGCCATCAGTGAGCTCGCTATGGGACTAGCGAACACCGGGGAGCTGTTTTTT. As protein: CAISELAMGLANTGELFF.

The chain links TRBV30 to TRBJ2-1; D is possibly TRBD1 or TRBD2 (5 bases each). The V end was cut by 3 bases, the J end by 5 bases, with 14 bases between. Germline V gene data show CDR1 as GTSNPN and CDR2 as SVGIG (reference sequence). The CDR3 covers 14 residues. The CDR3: CAWSGPGRNNEQFF. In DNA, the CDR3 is TGTGCCTGGAGCGGTCCGGGACGTAACAATGAGCAGTTCTTC.

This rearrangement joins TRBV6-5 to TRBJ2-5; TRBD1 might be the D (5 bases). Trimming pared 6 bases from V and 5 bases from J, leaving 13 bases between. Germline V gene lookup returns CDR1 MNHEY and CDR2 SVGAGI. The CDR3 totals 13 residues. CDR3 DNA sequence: TGTGCCAGCAGCTTCAGGGTCGGGGAGACCCAGTACTTC. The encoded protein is CASSFRVGETQYF.

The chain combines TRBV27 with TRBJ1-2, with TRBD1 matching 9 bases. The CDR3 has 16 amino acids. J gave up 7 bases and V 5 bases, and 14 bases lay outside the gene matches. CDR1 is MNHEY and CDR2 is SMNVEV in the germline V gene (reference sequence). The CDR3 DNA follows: TGTGCCAGCAGTGGCGGGACAGGGTTCCCCCCGGCTGGCTACACCTTC. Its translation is CASSGGTGFPPAGYTF.

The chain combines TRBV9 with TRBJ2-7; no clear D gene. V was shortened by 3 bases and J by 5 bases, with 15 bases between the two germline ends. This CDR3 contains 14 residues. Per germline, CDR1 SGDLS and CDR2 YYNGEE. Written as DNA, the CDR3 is TGTGCCAGCAGCGCCGCTGGGCTAGACGACGAGCAGTACTTC. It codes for CASSAAGLDDEQYF. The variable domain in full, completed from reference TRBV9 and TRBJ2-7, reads DSGVTQTPKHLITATGQRVTLRCSPRSGDLSVYWYQQSLDQGLQFLIQYYNGEERAKGNILERFSAQQFPDLHSELNLSSLELGDSALYFCASSAAGLDDEQYFGPGTRLTVT.

The CDR3 region is CASSVGGTGGTGELFF. The CDR3, as DNA: TGTGCCAGCAGCGTAGGAGGGACAGGAGGGACCGGGGAGCTGTTTTTT. The chain has TRBV9 and TRBJ2-2, with TRBD1 matching over 8 bases. Germline CDR1 SGDLS, CDR2 YYNGEE. After removal of 0 bases from V and 5 bases from J, the junction contained 6 bases not matched to a gene. CDR3 length: 16 amino acids.

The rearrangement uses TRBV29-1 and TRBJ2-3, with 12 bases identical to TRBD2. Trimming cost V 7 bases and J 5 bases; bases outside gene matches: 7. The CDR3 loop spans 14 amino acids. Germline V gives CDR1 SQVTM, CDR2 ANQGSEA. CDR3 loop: CSALAGGPGDTQYF. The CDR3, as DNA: TGCAGCGCCCTAGCGGGAGGGCCTGGAGATACGCAGTATTTT.

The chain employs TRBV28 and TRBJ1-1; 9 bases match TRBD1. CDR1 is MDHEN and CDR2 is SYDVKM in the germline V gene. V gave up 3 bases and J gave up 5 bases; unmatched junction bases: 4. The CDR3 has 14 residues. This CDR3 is CASSLTGGWTEAFF. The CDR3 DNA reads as TGTGCCAGCAGTTTGACAGGGGGTTGGACTGAAGCTTTCTTT.

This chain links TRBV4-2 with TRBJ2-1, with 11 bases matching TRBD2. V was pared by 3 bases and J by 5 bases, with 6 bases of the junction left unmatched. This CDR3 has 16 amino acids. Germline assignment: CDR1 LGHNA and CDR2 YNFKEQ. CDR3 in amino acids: CASSQAGTSGHNEQFF. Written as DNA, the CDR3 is TGTGCCAGCAGCCAGGCCGGGACTAGCGGTCACAATGAGCAGTTCTTC.

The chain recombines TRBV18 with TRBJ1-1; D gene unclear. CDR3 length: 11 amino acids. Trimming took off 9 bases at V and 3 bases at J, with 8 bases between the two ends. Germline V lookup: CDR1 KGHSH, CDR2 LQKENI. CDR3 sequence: CASQRDTEAFF. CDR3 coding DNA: TGTGCCAGTCAGAGGGACACTGAAGCTTTCTTT.

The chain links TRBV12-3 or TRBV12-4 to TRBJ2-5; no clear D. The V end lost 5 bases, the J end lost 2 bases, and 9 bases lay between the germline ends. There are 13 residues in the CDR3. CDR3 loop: CASSPPLQETQYF. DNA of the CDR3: TGTGCCAGCAGTCCGCCCCTACAAGAGACCCAGTACTTC.

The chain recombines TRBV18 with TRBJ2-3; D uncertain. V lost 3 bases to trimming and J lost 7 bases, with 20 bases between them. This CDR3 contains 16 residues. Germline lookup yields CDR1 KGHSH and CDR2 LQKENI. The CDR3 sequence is CASSPLGATLSNTQYF. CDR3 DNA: TGTGCCAGCTCACCCCTTGGCGCAACACTCTCCAATACGCAGTATTTT.